These 32 T cell receptor beta chains came from one sample sequenced in a study of blood T cells in healthy people across ages. The second PCR ran about 6 to 12 cycles with a sample-barcoded 5' primer and J-beta primers. TCRdb re-called the 5' RACE reads with MiXCR, one entry per CDR3 protein. This repertoire shows almost 800,000 distinct CDR3 sequences, 55% to 75% found once; its top ten account for about 20%. The sample comprised blood. Receptors originate from a man younger than 40 in good health.

This clonotype was counted many times. This chain joins TRBV28 and TRBJ2-1; 8 nucleotides align to TRBD2. The length of the CDR3 is 12 residues. Germline values: CDR1 MDHEN, CDR2 SYDVKM. V lost 10 bases, J lost 6 bases, and 5 bases stayed unmatched. CDR3 bases: TGTGCCACCATCGGGAGGGCCAATGAGCAGTTCTTC. It codes for CATIGRANEQFF.

This clonotype has more than one count but fewer than ten. This chain connects TRBV20-1 to TRBJ2-5; D is possibly TRBD1 (5 bases). The CDR3 contains 13 residues. V lost 0 bases to trimming and J lost 5 bases, with 10 bases between them. From germline, CDR1 is DFQATT and CDR2 SNEGSKA (reference sequence). The CDR3 coding sequence is TGCAGTGCTAGAGAGGCTGGGGCGGAGACCCAGTACTTC. It translates to CSAREAGAETQYF.

The chain recombines TRBV5-1 with TRBJ1-2, with D perhaps matching TRBD1 (6 bases). Germline values: CDR1 SGHRS, CDR2 YFSETQ. The CDR3 has 14 residues. Trimming pared 3 bases from V and 8 bases from J, leaving 17 bases between. The CDR3 region is CASSSDGTSRGYTF. CDR3 in DNA: TGCGCCAGCAGCTCCGACGGGACATCACGAGGCTACACCTTC.

The CDR3: CASSLNQGSKETQYF. Here the CDR3 DNA reads TGTGCCAGCAGTTTAAATCAGGGGTCGAAGGAGACCCAGTACTTC. This chain links TRBV12-3 or TRBV12-4 with TRBJ2-5; D possibly corresponds to TRBD1 (6 bases). CDR3 length: 15 amino acids. Trimming removed 2 bases at V and 5 bases at J, with 15 bases between.

The rearrangement links TRBV11-2 to TRBJ2-5; the match to TRBD2 covers 11 bases. This CDR3 has 14 amino acids. V lost 5 bases and J lost 10; bases outside the gene matches: 9. CDR1 is SGHAT, CDR2 FQNNGV, per germline. CDR3 amino acids: CASSPRFSGGGQYF. The DNA for the CDR3 is TGTGCCAGCAGCCCCCGGTTTAGCGGGGGGGGCCAGTACTTC.

This rearrangement joins TRBV10-3 to TRBJ2-1, with TRBD2 matching 10 bases. This CDR3 has 15 residues. Germline trimming cut 8 bases from V and 7 bases from J; bases unmatched to any gene: 11. CDR1 is ENHRY and CDR2 is SYGVKD in the germline V gene. The CDR3 DNA reads as TGTGCCATCCAGACAGCCAGCGGGAGGGTAAATGAGCAGTTCTTC. This translates into CAIQTASGRVNEQFF.

This clonotype occurred once. The gene calls are TRBV7-3 and TRBJ2-3, with D possibly matching TRBD1 (6 bases). Trimming removed 3 bases at V and 4 bases at J, with 14 bases between. The CDR3 consists of 15 residues. CDR1 SGHTA and CDR2 FQGTGA come from the germline V gene. The CDR3 spells CASSFQGTTSDTQYF. As DNA, the CDR3 is TGTGCCAGCAGCTTTCAGGGGACAACGTCAGATACGCAGTATTTT.

In regard to this clonotype: A much larger clonotype is one base distant, so this may be a read error. The chain has TRBV9 and TRBJ2-1, with D possibly matching TRBD2 (5 bases). The CDR3 covers 14 residues. Per germline, CDR1 SGDLS and CDR2 YYNGEE. In nucleotides, the CDR3 is TGTGCCGGCAGCGTAAGATGGGAGTACAATGAGCAGTTCTTC. Translating it yields CAGSVRWEYNEQFF.

The table lists this clonotype with a few counts. The chain employs TRBV7-2 and TRBJ1-2; D is perhaps TRBD1 (6 bases). The CDR3 runs 16 residues. Germline-derived CDR1 and CDR2 are SGHTA and FQGNSA. V was shortened by 2 bases and J by 6 bases, with 19 bases between the two germline ends. The CDR3 sequence: CASSLISRARDNGYTF. In DNA, the CDR3 is TGTGCCAGCAGCTTAATTTCCAGGGCAAGGGACAATGGCTACACCTTC.

The chain employs TRBV7-2 and TRBJ2-1; 10 bases agree with TRBD2. The tail of the sequence fits TRBJ2-7 better, so the J call may be wrong. Germline CDR1 reads SGHTA; CDR2 reads FQGNSA. This CDR3 has 16 amino acids. The CDR3 is CASSLDASGGYNEQYF. In nucleotides, the CDR3 is TGTGCCAGCAGCTTAGATGCTAGCGGGGGTTACAATGAGCAGTACTTC.

The V call is TRBV5-5, the J call TRBJ2-3, with 11 bases lining up with TRBD2. CDR1 is SGHKS, CDR2 YYEKEE, per germline (reference sequence). CDR3 length: 18 residues. The ends lost 1 base at V and 9 bases at J; junction bases unmatched: 16. CDR3 sequence reads: CASSLWTGLAGRGKTQYF. CDR3 DNA: TGTGCCAGCAGCTTGTGGACAGGACTAGCGGGCCGAGGAAAAACGCAGTATTTT.

The V call is TRBV20-1, the J call TRBJ2-5; D gene uncertain. CDR3 length: 13 amino acids. The V gene lost 5 bases and the J gene lost 3 bases, with 13 bases spanning the gap. Germline V gene lookup returns CDR1 DFQATT and CDR2 SNEGSKA (reference sequence). The CDR3 protein is CSAFKSREETQYF. The CDR3 DNA sequence: TGCAGTGCTTTTAAATCAAGGGAAGAGACCCAGTACTTC.

This clonotype was seen a handful of times. The chain employs TRBV11-2 and TRBJ2-3, with 14 bases aligning to TRBD2. The CDR3 is 21 residues long. V lost 5 bases, J lost 8 bases, and 24 bases stayed unmatched. CDR1 is SGHAT and CDR2 is FQNNGV in the germline V gene. The CDR3 reads CASSRQALGTSGSQGSGTQYF. The CDR3 DNA follows: TGTGCCAGCAGCCGCCAGGCTCTCGGGACTAGCGGGAGCCAAGGGAGCGGTACGCAGTATTTT.

This clonotype has only one observation. The rearrangement uses TRBV12-3 or TRBV12-4 and TRBJ2-1; 8 bases align to TRBD1. The trim removed 5 bases at V and 10 bases at J, leaving 13 bases unmatched. The CDR3 has 15 residues. As DNA, the CDR3 is TGTGCCAGCAGTCCGACAGGGGTCTCCCTGTGGGAGCAGTTCTTC. It is translated as CASSPTGVSLWEQFF.

V usage is TRBV6-1 and J usage is TRBJ2-3; D is perhaps TRBD2 (6 bases). This CDR3 has 12 amino acids. CDR1 MNHNS and CDR2 SASEGT come from the germline V gene. Trimming shortened V by 7 bases and J by 6 bases, and 11 bases separated the two germline ends. This chain's CDR3 is CASTRGPDTQYF. Here the CDR3 DNA reads TGTGCCAGCACGCGGGGCCCCGATACGCAGTATTTT.

The J gene is TRBJ2-7, the V gene TRBV20-1, with D uncertain. The CDR3 has 13 residues. The V and J ends lost 3 bases and 3 bases respectively, with 12 bases between them. Germline assignment: CDR1 DFQATT and CDR2 SNEGSKA (reference sequence). In DNA form, the CDR3 reads TGCAGTGCTAGGGGTCTTCGAAGCTACGAGCAGTACTTC. It encodes CSARGLRSYEQYF.

The CDR3 sequence is CASTTTGTPTDTQYF. The CDR3 DNA is TGTGCCAGCACTACTACCGGGACCCCTACAGATACGCAGTATTTT. The rearrangement joins TRBV3-1 to TRBJ2-3; D might be TRBD1 or TRBD2, each matching 5 bases. Germline lookup yields CDR1 LGHDT and CDR2 YNNKEL (reference sequence). Between the trimmed V and J ends, which lost 7 bases and 3 bases, there was a span of 17 bases. CDR3 size: 15 residues.

The chain carries TRBV5-1 and TRBJ1-4; D perhaps matches TRBD1 (6 bases). The V end lost 5 bases, the J end lost 4 bases, and 18 bases lay between the germline ends. Germline values: CDR1 SGHRS, CDR2 YFSETQ. The CDR3 sequence is 16 residues long. Here the CDR3 reads CASRFTGLENNEKLFF. For the CDR3, the DNA is TGCGCCAGCAGATTTACAGGGTTGGAGAATAATGAAAAACTGTTTTTT. Combining the CDR3 with reference TRBV5-1 and TRBJ1-4 gives the whole variable domain KAGVTQTPRYLIKTRGQQVTLSCSPISGHRSVSWYQQTPGQGLQFLFEYFSETQRNKGNFPGRFSGRQFSNSRSEMNVSTLELGDSALYLCASRFTGLENNEKLFFGSGTQLSVL.

The rearrangement links TRBV7-6 to TRBJ1-4; D gene ambiguous. Per the germline V gene, CDR1 is SGHVS and CDR2 is FNYEAQ. The CDR3 runs 15 residues. The germline V and J ends were trimmed by 6 bases and 0 bases, with 11 bases remaining between them. CDR3 sequence (DNA): TGTGCCAGCAGAAGAGCCGTAGCAACTAATGAAAAACTGTTTTTT. It yields the protein CASRRAVATNEKLFF.

The rearrangement links TRBV7-2 to TRBJ1-3; perhaps TRBD1 as D (6 bases). The CDR3 totals 14 residues. Per germline, CDR1 SGHTA and CDR2 FQGNSA. Trimming took off 4 bases at V and 0 bases at J, with 7 bases between the two ends. The CDR3, as DNA: TGTGCCAGCAGCTCACAGGGCTCTGGAAACACCATATATTTT. Translation gives CASSSQGSGNTIYF. Filled out from reference TRBV7-2 and TRBJ1-3, the complete variable domain reads GAGVSQSPSNKVTEKGKDVELRCDPISGHTALYWYRQSLGQGLEFLIYFQGNSAPDKSGLPSDRFSAERTGGSVSTLTIQRTQQEDSAVYLCASSSQGSGNTIYFGEGSWLTVV.

The V gene is TRBV5-1, the J gene TRBJ1-5; D not resolved. Trimming took 4 bases from V and 7 from J, leaving 12 bases between them. The CDR3 runs 13 residues. CDR1 is SGHRS, CDR2 YFSETQ, per germline. The CDR3 here is CASSDRVGQPQHF. CDR3 nucleotides: TGCGCCAGCAGCGATCGAGTCGGACAGCCCCAGCATTTT.

This clonotype appeared a few times. V and J are TRBV20-1 and TRBJ1-1, with D perhaps matching TRBD1 (6 bases). V was cut by 1 base and J by 5 bases, with 11 bases left in between. This CDR3 comprises 13 residues. CDR1 and CDR2 (germline): DFQATT, SNEGSKA (reference sequence). CDR3 sequence: CSARGQAGTEAFF. The CDR3 bases are TGCAGTGCTAGAGGACAGGCGGGGACTGAAGCTTTCTTT.

This clonotype was counted only a few times. This chain links TRBV28 with TRBJ2-7; TRBD1 or TRBD2 may be the D gene (5 bases each). Trimming cost V 3 bases and J 6 bases, with 9 bases left between them. Germline V gives CDR1 MDHEN, CDR2 SYDVKM. The CDR3 extends over 12 amino acids. CDR3 sequence (DNA): TGTGCCAGCAGTTTCGGGGACCGCGAGCAGTACTTC. Protein: CASSFGDREQYF.

The chain joins TRBV10-3 to TRBJ2-7; TRBD1 might be the D (5 bases). The CDR3 contains 11 residues. In germline, CDR1 is ENHRY, CDR2 SYGVKD. With 7 bases removed from V and 5 bases from J, the gap between germline ends came to 9 bases. The CDR3 here is CAIMDNNEQYF. The CDR3 DNA is TGTGCCATCATGGACAACAACGAGCAGTACTTC.

This clonotype was counted between two and nine times. The chain recombines TRBV6-6 with TRBJ2-7; 15 bases align to TRBD2. In germline, CDR1 is MNHNY, CDR2 SVGAGI (reference sequence). V dropped 6 bases and J dropped 4; count of bases not matched to a gene: 7. The CDR3 runs 16 residues. The CDR3 protein is CASSQPGLAGGYEQYF. DNA of the CDR3: TGTGCCAGCAGCCAACCGGGACTAGCGGGAGGATACGAGCAGTACTTC.

This clonotype has a single count. V usage is TRBV7-8 and J usage is TRBJ2-3; no clear D. V gave up 7 bases and J gave up 0 bases, with 11 bases separating them. The CDR3 totals 14 residues. Germline V gene data show CDR1 as SGHVS and CDR2 as FQNEAQ. DNA for the CDR3: TGTGCCAGCATTTCTCCGGCTAGCACAGATACGCAGTATTTT. Amino acids: CASISPASTDTQYF.

The chain has TRBV5-1 and TRBJ1-2; D gene ambiguous. Germline CDR1 is SGHRS and CDR2 is YFSETQ. There are 18 residues in the CDR3. V lost 1 base and J lost 4, with 23 bases in between. The CDR3: CASSLQSPMFGGTYGYTF. Written as DNA, the CDR3 is TGCGCCAGCAGCTTGCAATCGCCTATGTTCGGAGGAACCTATGGCTACACCTTC. Filled out from reference TRBV5-1 and TRBJ1-2, the complete variable domain reads KAGVTQTPRYLIKTRGQQVTLSCSPISGHRSVSWYQQTPGQGLQFLFEYFSETQRNKGNFPGRFSGRQFSNSRSEMNVSTLELGDSALYLCASSLQSPMFGGTYGYTFGSGTRLTVV.

This clonotype was picked up a small number of times. The chain carries TRBV4-3 and TRBJ2-7; 7 bases map to TRBD1. The CDR3 length is 13 residues. Germline values: CDR1 LGHNA, CDR2 YSLEER. V shed 3 bases, J shed 5 bases, and the junction held 4 bases outside the gene matches. The CDR3 loop is CASSQNTGDEQYF. The CDR3, as DNA: TGCGCCAGCAGCCAGAATACAGGGGACGAGCAGTACTTC.

To note about this clonotype: Mismatch with germline at one junction end may stem from a read error. V usage is TRBV12-3 or TRBV12-4 and J usage is TRBJ2-6; the D is unclear. The CDR3 contains 17 residues. DNA for the CDR3: TGTGCCAACAGTTTGTCAGGTAGACACAATGGGGCCAACGTCCTGACTTTC. Its translation: CANSLSGRHNGANVLTF.

The chain employs TRBV6-2 or TRBV6-3 and TRBJ2-4; TRBD2 is a possible D gene (6 bases). The J call may be wrong; the DNA end is better matched by TRBJ2-7. From germline, CDR1 is MNHEY and CDR2 SVGEGT. CDR3 length equals 12 residues. CDR3 in amino acids: CASRDSYYEQYF. CDR3 nucleotide sequence: TGTGCCTCCCGGGACTCCTACTACGAGCAGTACTTC.

Ten or more counts support this clonotype. J is TRBJ1-2 and V is TRBV9; D may be TRBD1 (6 bases). Germline V CDR1 and CDR2: SGDLS, YYNGEE. This CDR3 spans 15 amino acids. V was clipped by 0 bases and J by 4 bases, with 13 bases between them. CDR3 nucleotide sequence: TGTGCCAGCAGCGTAGCGTCCGGACAGACCTATGGCTACACCTTC. Its translation is CASSVASGQTYGYTF.

V usage is TRBV6-2 or TRBV6-3 and J usage is TRBJ2-3; 9 bases align to TRBD2. After removal of 2 bases from V and 0 bases from J, the junction contained 3 bases not matched to a gene. Germline lookup yields CDR1 MNHEY and CDR2 SVGEGT. The CDR3 contains 16 residues. The CDR3 here is CASSYMAGGSTDTQYF. The CDR3 DNA is TGTGCCAGCAGTTACATGGCGGGAGGGAGCACAGATACGCAGTATTTT.